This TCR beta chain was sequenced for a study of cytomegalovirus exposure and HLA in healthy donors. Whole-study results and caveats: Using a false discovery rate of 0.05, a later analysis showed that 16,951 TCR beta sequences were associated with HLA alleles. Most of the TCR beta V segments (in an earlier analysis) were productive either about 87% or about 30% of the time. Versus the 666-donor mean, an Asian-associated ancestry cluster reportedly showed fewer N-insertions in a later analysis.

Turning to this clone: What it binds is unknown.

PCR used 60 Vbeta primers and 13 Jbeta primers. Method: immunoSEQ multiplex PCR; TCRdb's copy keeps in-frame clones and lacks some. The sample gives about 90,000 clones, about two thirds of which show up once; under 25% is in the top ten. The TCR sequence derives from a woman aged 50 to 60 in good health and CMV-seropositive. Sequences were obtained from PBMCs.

As DNA, the CDR3 is TGTGCCAGTTCTCGACAGGGGGAGGAGTGGACCCAGTACTTC. It specifies CASSRQGEEWTQYF. V is TRBV7-9 and J is TRBJ2-5, with 9 bases lining up with TRBD1. CDR1 and CDR2 (germline): SEHNR, FQNEAQ (reference sequence). CDR3 length: 14 residues. V was clipped by 9 bases and J by 7 bases; unmatched bases: 12.